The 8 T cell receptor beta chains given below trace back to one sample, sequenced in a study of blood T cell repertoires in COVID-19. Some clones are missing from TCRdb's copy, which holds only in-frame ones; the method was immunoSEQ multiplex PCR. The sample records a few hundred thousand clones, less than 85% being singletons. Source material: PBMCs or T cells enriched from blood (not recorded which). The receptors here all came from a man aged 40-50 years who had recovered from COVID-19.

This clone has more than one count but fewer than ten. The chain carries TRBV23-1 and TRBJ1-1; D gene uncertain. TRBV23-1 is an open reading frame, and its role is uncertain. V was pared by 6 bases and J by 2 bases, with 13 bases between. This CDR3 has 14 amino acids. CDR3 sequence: CASSHPTPNTEAFF. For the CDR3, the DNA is TGCGCCAGCAGCCATCCAACACCTAACACTGAAGCTTTCTTT.

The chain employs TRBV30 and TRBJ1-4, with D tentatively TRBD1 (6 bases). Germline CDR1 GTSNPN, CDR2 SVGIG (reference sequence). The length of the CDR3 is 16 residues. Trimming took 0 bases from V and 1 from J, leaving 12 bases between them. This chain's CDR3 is CAWSVKAGVTNEKLFF. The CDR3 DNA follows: TGTGCCTGGAGTGTAAAGGCAGGGGTAACTAATGAAAAACTGTTTTTT.

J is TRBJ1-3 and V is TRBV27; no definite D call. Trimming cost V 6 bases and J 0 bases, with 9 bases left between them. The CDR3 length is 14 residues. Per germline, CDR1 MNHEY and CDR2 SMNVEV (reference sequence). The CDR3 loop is CASRRVGSGNTIYF. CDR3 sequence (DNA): TGTGCCAGCAGGAGGGTCGGCTCTGGAAACACCATATATTTT.

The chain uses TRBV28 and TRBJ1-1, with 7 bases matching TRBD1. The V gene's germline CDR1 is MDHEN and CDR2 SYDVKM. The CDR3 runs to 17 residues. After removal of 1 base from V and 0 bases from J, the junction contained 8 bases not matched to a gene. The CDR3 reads CASSLLWGDSMNTEAFF. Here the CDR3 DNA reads TGTGCCAGCAGTTTATTATGGGGGGACAGCATGAACACTGAAGCTTTCTTT.

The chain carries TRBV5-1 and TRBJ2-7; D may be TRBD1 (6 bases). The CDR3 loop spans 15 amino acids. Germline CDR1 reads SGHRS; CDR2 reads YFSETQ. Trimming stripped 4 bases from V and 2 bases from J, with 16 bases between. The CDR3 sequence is CASSLQHTGTYEQYF. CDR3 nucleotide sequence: TGCGCCAGCAGCCTCCAACATACAGGGACCTACGAGCAGTACTTC.

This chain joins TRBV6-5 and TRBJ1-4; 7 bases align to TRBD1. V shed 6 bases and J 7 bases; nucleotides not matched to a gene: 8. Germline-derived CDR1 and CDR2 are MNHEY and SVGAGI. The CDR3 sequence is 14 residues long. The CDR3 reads CASSIYRGGEKLFF. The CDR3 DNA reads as TGTGCCAGCAGCATATACAGGGGCGGTGAAAAACTGTTTTTT.

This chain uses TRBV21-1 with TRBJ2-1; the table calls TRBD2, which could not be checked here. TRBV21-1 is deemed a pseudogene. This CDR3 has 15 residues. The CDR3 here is CAGTGESSSYNEQFF. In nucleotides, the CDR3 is TGTGCCGGCACGGGGGAGTCCTCTTCCTACAATGAGCAGTTCTTC.

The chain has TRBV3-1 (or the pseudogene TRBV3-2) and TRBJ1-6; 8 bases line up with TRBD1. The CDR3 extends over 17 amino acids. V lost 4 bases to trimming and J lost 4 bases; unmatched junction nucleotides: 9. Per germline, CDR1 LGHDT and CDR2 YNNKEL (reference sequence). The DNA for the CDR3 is TGTGCCAGCAGCCCCTGGACAGGGCCTAGTTATAATTCACCCCTCCACTTT. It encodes CASSPWTGPSYNSPLHF.